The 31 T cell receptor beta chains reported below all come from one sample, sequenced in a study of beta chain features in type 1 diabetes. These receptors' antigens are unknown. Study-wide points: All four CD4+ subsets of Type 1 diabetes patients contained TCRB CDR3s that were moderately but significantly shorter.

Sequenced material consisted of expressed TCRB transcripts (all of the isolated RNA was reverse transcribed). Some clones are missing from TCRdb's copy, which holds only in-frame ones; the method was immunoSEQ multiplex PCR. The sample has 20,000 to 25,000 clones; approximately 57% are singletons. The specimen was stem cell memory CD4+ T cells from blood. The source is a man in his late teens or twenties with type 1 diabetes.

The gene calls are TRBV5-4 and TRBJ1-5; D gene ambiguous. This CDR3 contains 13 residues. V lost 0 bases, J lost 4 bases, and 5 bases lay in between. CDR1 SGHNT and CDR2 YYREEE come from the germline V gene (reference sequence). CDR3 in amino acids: CASSLDGNQPQHF. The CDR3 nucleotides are TGTGCCAGCAGCTTGGACGGTAATCAGCCCCAGCATTTT.

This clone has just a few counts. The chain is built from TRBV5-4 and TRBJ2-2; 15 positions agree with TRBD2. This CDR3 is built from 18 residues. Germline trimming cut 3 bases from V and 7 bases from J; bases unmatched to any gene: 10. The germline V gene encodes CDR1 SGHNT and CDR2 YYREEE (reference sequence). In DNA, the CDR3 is TGTGCCAGCAGCTCCAGGACTAGCGGGAGGGCCGGGGACGGGGAGCTGTTTTTT. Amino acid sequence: CASSSRTSGRAGDGELFF.

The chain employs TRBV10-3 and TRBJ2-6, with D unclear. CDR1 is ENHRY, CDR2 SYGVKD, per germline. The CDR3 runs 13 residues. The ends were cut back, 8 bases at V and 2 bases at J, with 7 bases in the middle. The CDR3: CAIENPGANVLTF. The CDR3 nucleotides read TGTGCCATCGAGAACCCTGGGGCCAACGTCCTGACTTTC.

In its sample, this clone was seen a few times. CDR3 sequence: CASKYRYEQYF. In DNA, the CDR3 is TGTGCCAGCAAATACAGATACGAGCAGTACTTC. The gene calls are TRBV28 and TRBJ2-7; D not certain. The V end lost 7 bases, the J end lost 4 bases, and 8 bases lay between the germline ends. The CDR3 runs to 11 residues. Germline CDR1 and CDR2: MDHEN and SYDVKM.

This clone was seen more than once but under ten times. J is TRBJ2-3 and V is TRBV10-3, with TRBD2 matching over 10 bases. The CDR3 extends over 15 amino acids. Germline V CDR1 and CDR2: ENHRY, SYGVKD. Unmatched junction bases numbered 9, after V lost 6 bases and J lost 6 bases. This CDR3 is CAIRGLADPRDTQYF. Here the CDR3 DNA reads TGTGCCATCAGAGGACTAGCGGACCCCAGGGATACGCAGTATTTT.

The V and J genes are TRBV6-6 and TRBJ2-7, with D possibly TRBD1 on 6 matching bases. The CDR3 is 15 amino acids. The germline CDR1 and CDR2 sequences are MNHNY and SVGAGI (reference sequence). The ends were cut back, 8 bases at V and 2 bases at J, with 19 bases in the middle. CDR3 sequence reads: CASHRERGGAYEQYF. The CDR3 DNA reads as TGTGCCAGCCATAGGGAGCGAGGGGGAGCCTACGAGCAGTACTTC.

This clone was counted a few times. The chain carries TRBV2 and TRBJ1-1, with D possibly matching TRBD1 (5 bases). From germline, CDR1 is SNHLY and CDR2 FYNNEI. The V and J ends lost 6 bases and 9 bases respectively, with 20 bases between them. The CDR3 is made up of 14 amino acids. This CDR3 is CASSPLGTGGKAFF. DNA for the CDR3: TGTGCCAGCAGCCCCCTAGGGACCGGAGGGAAAGCTTTCTTT.

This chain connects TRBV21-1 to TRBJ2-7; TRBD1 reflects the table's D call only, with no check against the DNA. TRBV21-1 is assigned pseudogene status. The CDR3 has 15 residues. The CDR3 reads CASRMGDSYSYEQYF. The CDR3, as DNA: TGTGCCAGCAGGATGGGGGACAGCTATTCCTACGAGCAGTACTTC.

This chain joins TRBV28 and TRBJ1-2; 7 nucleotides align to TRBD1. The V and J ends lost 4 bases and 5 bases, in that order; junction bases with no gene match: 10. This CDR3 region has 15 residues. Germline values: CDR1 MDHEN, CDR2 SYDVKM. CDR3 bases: TGTGCCAGCAGTTCCCAAGGGGGCAGGACATATGGCTACACCTTC. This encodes CASSSQGGRTYGYTF.

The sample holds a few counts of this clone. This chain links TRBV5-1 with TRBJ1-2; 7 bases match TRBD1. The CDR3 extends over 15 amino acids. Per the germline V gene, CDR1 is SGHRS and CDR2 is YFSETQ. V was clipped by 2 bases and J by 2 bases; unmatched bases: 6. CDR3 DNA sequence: TGCGCCAGCAGCTTAAGGGGACAGCCCAACTATGGCTACACCTTC. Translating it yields CASSLRGQPNYGYTF.

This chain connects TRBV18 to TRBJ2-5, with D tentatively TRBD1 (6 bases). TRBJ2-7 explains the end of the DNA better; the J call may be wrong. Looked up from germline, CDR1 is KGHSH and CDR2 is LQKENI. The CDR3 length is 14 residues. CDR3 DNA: TGTGCCAGCTCGGACATGGTGGGGGCCCACGAGCAGTACTTC. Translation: CASSDMVGAHEQYF.

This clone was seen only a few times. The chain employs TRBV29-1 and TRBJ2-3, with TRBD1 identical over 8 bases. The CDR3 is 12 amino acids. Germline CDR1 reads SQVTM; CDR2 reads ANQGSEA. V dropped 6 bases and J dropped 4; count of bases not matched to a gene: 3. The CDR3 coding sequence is TGCAGCGTGGCAGGGGGCGCAGATACGCAGTATTTT. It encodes CSVAGGADTQYF.

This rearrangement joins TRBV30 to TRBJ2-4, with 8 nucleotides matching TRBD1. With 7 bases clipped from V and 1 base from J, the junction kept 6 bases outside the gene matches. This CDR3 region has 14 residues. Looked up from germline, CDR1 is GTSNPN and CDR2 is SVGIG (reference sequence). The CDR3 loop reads CASRDRTAKNIQYF. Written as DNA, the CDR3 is TGTGCCTCCCGGGACAGGACCGCCAAAAACATTCAGTACTTC. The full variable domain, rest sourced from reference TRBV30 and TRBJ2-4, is SQTIHQWPATLVQPVGSPLSLECTVEGTSNPNLYWYRQAAGRGLQLLFYSVGIGQISSEVPQNLSASRPQDRQFILSSKKLLLSDSGFYLCASRDRTAKNIQYFGAGTRLSVL.

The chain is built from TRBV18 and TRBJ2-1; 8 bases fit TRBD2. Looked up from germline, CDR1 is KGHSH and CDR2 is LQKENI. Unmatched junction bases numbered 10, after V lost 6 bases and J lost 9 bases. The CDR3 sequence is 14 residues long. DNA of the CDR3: TGTGCCAGCTCGAAGCGGGAGTTAGGGAGTGAGCAGTTCTTC. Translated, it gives CASSKRELGSEQFF.

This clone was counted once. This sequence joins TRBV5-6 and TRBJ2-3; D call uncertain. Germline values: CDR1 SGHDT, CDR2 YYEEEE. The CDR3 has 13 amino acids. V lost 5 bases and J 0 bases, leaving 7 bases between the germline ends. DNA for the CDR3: TGTGCCAGCAGTCCCCCGAGCACAGATACGCAGTATTTT. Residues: CASSPPSTDTQYF.

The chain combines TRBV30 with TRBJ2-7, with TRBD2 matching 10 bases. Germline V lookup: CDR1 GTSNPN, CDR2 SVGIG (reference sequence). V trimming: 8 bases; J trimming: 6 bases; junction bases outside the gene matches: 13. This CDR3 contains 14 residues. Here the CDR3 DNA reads TGTGCCAGGACGCTACTAGCGGGATTGCGCGAGCAGTACTTC. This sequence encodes CARTLLAGLREQYF.

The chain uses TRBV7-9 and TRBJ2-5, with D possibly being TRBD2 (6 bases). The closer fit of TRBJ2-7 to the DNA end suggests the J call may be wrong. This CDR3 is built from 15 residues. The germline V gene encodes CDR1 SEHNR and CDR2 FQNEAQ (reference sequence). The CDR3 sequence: CASSSIFGGSYEQYF. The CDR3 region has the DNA TGTGCCAGCAGCTCCATTTTCGGAGGGTCCTACGAGCAGTACTTC.

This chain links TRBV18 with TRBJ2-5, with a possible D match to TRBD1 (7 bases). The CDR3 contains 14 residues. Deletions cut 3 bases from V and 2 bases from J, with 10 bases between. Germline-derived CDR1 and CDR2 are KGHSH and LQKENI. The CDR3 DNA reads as TGTGCCAGCTCACCGACAGGGACTCAAGAGACCCAGTACTTC. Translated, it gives CASSPTGTQETQYF.

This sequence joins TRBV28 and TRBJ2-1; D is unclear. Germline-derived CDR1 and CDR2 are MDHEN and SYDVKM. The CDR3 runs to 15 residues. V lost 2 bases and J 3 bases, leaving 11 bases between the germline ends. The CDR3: CASSLTQINYNEQFF. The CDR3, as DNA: TGTGCCAGCAGTTTAACACAGATCAACTACAATGAGCAGTTCTTC.

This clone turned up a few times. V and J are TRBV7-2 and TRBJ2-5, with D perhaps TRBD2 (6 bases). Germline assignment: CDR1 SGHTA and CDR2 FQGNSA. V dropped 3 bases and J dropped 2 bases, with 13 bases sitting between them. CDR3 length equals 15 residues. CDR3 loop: CASSLGLLGQETQYF. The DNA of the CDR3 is TGTGCCAGCAGCTTGGGACTCCTAGGACAAGAGACCCAGTACTTC. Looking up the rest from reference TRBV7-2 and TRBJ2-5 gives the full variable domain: GAGVSQSPSNKVTEKGKDVELRCDPISGHTALYWYRQSLGQGLEFLIYFQGNSAPDKSGLPSDRFSAERTGGSVSTLTIQRTQQEDSAVYLCASSLGLLGQETQYFGPGTRLLVL.

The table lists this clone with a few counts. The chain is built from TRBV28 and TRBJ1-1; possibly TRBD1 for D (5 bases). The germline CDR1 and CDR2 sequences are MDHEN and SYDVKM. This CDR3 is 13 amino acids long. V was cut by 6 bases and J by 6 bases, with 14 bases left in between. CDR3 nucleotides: TGTGCCAGCAGCACAACCGACAGTCCTGAAGCTTTCTTT. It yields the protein CASSTTDSPEAFF.

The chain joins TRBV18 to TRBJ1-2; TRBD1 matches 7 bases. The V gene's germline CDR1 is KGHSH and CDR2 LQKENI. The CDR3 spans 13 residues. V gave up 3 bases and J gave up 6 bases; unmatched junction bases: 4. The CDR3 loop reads CASSPDRHNGYTF. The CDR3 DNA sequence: TGTGCCAGCTCACCGGACAGGCACAATGGCTACACCTTC.

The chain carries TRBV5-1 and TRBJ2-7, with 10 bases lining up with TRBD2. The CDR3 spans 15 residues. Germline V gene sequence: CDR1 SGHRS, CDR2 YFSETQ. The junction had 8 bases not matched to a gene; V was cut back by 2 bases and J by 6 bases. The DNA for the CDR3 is TGCGCCAGCAGCTTTAGCGGGGGGCCCGAGCGCGAGCAGTACTTC. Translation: CASSFSGGPEREQYF.

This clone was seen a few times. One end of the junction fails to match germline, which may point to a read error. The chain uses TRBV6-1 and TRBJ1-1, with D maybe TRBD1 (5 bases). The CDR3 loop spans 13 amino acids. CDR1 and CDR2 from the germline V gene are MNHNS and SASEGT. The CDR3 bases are TGTGCCAGCACTTCGGACATGAAGACTGAAGCTTTCTTT. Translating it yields CASTSDMKTEAFF.

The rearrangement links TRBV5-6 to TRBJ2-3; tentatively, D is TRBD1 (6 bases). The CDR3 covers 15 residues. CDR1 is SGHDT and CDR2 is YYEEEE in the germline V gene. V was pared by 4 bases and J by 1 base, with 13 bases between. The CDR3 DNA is TGTGCCAGCAGCCTCCCGGGACACCGCACAGATACGCAGTATTTT. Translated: CASSLPGHRTDTQYF.

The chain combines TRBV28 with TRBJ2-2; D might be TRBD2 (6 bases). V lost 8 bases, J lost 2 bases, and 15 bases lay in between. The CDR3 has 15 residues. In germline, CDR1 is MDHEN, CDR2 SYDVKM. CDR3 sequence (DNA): TGTGCCAGCCAATGGACGGGAGATAACACCGGGGAGCTGTTTTTT. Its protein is CASQWTGDNTGELFF.

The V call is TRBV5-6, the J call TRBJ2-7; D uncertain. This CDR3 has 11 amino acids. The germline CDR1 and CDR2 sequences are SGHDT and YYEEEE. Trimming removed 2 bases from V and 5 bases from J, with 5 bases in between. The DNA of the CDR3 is TGTGCCAGCAGCTTCGTCCACGAGCAGTACTTC. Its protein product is CASSFVHEQYF.

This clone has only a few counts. For the CDR3, the DNA is TGTGCCAGCTCAGGGGACACCGGGGAGCTGTTTTTT. Its protein is CASSGDTGELFF. This chain joins TRBV6-6 and TRBJ2-2; TRBD1 might be the D (6 bases). The CDR3 totals 12 residues. V was trimmed by 8 bases and J by 3 bases, leaving 7 bases between them. Germline V gives CDR1 MNHNY, CDR2 SVGAGI (reference sequence).

The CDR3 protein is CASSGSGGSSYNEQFF. CDR3 nucleotides: TGCGCCAGCAGCGGTAGCGGGGGTTCCTCATACAATGAGCAGTTCTTC. The rearrangement joins TRBV5-1 to TRBJ2-1, with TRBD2 matching over 9 bases. Germline assignment: CDR1 SGHRS and CDR2 YFSETQ. There are 16 residues in the CDR3. V lost 4 bases and J lost 4; bases outside the gene matches: 9.

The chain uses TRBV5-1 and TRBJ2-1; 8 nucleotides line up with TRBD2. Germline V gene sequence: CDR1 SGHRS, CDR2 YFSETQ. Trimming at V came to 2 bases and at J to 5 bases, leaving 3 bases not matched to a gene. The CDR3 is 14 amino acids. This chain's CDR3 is CASSFMTSDNEQFF. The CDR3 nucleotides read TGCGCCAGCAGCTTCATGACTAGCGACAATGAGCAGTTCTTC.

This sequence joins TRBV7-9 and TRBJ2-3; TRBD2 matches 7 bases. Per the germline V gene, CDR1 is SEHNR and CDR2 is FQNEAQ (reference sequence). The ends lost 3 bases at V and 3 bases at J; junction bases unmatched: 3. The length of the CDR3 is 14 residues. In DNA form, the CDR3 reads TGTGCCAGCAGCTTGTACGGGAGGACAGATACGCAGTATTTT. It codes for CASSLYGRTDTQYF.